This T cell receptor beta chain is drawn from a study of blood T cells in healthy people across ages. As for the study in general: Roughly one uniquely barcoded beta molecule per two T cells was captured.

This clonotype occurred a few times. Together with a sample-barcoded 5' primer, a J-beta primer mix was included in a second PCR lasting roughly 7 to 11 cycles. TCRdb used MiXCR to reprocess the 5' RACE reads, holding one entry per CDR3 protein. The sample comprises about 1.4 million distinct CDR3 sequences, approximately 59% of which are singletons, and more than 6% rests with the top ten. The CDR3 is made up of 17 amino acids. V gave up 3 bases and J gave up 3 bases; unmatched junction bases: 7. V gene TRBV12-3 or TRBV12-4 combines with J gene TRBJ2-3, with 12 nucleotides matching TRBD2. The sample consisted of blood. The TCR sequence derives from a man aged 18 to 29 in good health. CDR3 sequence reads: CASSFLAGGFVTDTQYF. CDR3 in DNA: TGTGCCAGCAGTTTCCTAGCGGGGGGGTTCGTGACAGATACGCAGTATTTT.